What follows describes a single T cell receptor beta chain. As processed by the authors: Estimated nucleated cell counts came from reference gene primer amplification. Produced via immunoSEQ multiplex PCR; TCRdb's table is partial and in-frame only. V, J and clone size are taken as reported in that table, and D and trimming were inferred from the DNA itself. The top ten hold 10% to 13% of the sample, which has about 140,000 clones, around nine tenths seen once. Trimming stripped 0 bases from V and 1 base from J, with 6 bases between. The germline V gene encodes CDR1 LGHDT and CDR2 YNNKEL (reference sequence). The CDR3 is made up of 14 amino acids. The record originates from a study of blood T cell repertoires in COVID-19. Whole-study context: The United States, Italy and Spain were the sources of the acute and convalescent COVID-19 samples. Sources were T cells, B-cell-depleted T cells, or PBMCs; the material itself was cDNA or gDNA.

Sequenced: peripheral blood. This TCR derives from a man aged 45-65 years with active or convalescent COVID-19. The V and J genes are TRBV3-1 (or the pseudogene TRBV3-2) and TRBJ1-1, with no clear D. CDR3 sequence reads: CASSQDAQNTEAFF. The DNA of the CDR3 is TGTGCCAGCAGCCAAGACGCACAGAACACTGAAGCTTTCTTT.